This TCR beta chain was found in a study of CD8+ T cells in alopecia areata. The germline CDR1 and CDR2 sequences are SGHDT and YYEEEE. The CDR3 covers 13 residues. V lost 2 bases and J 4 bases, leaving 9 bases between the germline ends. RNA extraction and reverse transcription yielded cDNA as sequencing template. Some clones are missing from TCRdb's copy, which holds only in-frame ones; the method was immunoSEQ multiplex PCR. Of approximately 180,000 clones listed, over 55% were seen once; the top ten hold 1.5% to 2%. The receptor's source is a human donor with alopecia areata. The chain uses TRBV5-6 and TRBJ1-1; D might be TRBD1 (6 bases). The sequencing used CD4+ T cells sorted from blood, collected at week 0. CDR3 nucleotides: TGTGCCAGCAGCTTACAGGGATTCACTGAAGCTTTCTTT. It yields the protein CASSLQGFTEAFF.